The T cell receptor (beta chain) described here comes from a study of T cell responses to AZD1222 COVID-19 vaccine. Overall study findings and caveats: Spike-specific TCR breadth and depth grew following two AZD1222 doses. The study found vaccine-associated CD4 TCRs spanning spike, dominant at 160-218 and 743-854. At baseline, seropositivity was found in only a handful of AZD1222 recipients. Repertoire sampling was restricted to post-peak T cell response timepoints.

Remarks on this clone: What it binds is not known.

The V gene end was trimmed by 5 bases and the J gene end by 4 bases; junction bases not matched to a gene: 4. The germline CDR1 and CDR2 sequences are MNHEY and SVGAGI. The CDR3 contains 13 residues. Method: immunoSEQ multiplex PCR; TCRdb's copy keeps in-frame clones and lacks some. Of about 100,000 clones in the sample, 85% to 90% were seen once. This rearrangement joins TRBV6-5 to TRBJ1-1, with 7 bases that match TRBD1. The clonotype originates from an adult in good health. The sequences come from peripheral blood, collected on day 0 of AZD1222 vaccination. CDR3 residues: CASSNRGGTEAFF. The CDR3 DNA reads as TGTGCCAGCAGTAACAGGGGAGGCACTGAAGCTTTCTTT.